This entry describes one T cell receptor beta chain. This record belongs to a study of blood T cells in healthy people across ages. About the research overall: Capture by template switching was about one barcoded beta molecule per two T cells.

RNA extraction gave at least 5.5 micrograms of total RNA per sample. Using a J-beta primer mix together with a sample-barcoded 5' primer, a second PCR was run for roughly 6 to 12 cycles. One entry per CDR3 protein, called by TCRdb with MiXCR from the 5' RACE reads. Of roughly 1.5 million distinct CDR3 sequences listed, roughly 43% were seen once; the top ten hold 4%. Germline V lookup: CDR1 DFQATT, CDR2 SNEGSKA (reference sequence). The CDR3 extends over 14 amino acids. Trimming shortened V by 6 bases and J by 3 bases, and 17 bases separated the two germline ends. The chain is built from TRBV20-1 and TRBJ1-2, with D perhaps TRBD1 (6 bases). This receptor was taken from a woman between 18 and 29 years old in good health. Sequencing was performed on blood. In DNA, the CDR3 is TGCAGTGCCTTAGGACCGTCAGGGGACTATGGCTACACCTTC. It specifies CSALGPSGDYGYTF.